This TCR beta chain derives from a study of blood T cell repertoires in COVID-19. The germline V gene encodes CDR1 SGHAT and CDR2 FQNNGV. The V gene lost 1 base and the J gene lost 6 bases, with 8 bases spanning the gap. The CDR3 has 13 residues. Data came from immunoSEQ multiplex PCR; TCRdb stores just in-frame clones and leaves some out. The data hold 100,000 to 130,000 clones, with around 81% observed a single time. The source material was peripheral blood. This chain links TRBV11-2 with TRBJ2-3; D is ambiguous. The TCR comes from a woman in her 70s with acute or convalescent COVID-19. The DNA for the CDR3 is TGTGCCAGCAGCTTAGCCCCACGGGATACGCAGTATTTT. This codes for CASSLAPRDTQYF.